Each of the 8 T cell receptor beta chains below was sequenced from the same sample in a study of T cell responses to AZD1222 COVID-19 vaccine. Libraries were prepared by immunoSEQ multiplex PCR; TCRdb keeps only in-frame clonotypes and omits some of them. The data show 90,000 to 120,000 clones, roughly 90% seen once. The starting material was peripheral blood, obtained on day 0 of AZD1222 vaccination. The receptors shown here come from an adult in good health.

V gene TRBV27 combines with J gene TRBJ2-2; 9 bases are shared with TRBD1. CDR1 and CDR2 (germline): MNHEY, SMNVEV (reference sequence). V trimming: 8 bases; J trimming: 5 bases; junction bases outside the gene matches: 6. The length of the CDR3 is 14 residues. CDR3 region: CASLTGGGTGELFF. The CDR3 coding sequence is TGTGCCAGCCTTACAGGGGGCGGGACCGGGGAGCTGTTTTTT.

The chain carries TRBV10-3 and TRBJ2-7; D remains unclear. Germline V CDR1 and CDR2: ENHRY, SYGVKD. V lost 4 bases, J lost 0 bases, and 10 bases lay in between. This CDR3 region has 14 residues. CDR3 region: CAISGDLGSYEQYF. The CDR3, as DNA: TGTGCCATCAGTGGTGATTTGGGCTCCTACGAGCAGTACTTC.

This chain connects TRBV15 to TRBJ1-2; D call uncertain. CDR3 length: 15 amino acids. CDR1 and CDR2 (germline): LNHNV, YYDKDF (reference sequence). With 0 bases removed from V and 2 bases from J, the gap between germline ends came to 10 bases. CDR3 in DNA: TGTGCCACCAGCAGAGAAAGCCGGAAAAACTATGGCTACACCTTC. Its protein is CATSRESRKNYGYTF.

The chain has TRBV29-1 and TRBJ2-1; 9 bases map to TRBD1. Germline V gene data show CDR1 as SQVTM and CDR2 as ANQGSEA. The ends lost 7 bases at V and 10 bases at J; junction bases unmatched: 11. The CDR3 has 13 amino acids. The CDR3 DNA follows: TGCAGCGCCCAAGCGGGACAGGGATTGGAGCAGTTCTTC. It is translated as CSAQAGQGLEQFF.

CDR3 protein: CASRSRQGGQPQHF. CDR3 in DNA: TGTGCCAGCAGATCTCGACAGGGAGGTCAGCCCCAGCATTTT. J is TRBJ1-5 and V is TRBV7-2, with 7 bases that match TRBD1. The CDR3 has 14 residues. CDR1 is SGHTA, CDR2 FQGNSA, per germline. The V and J ends lost 6 bases and 6 bases, in that order; junction bases with no gene match: 8. Full variable domain (missing parts from reference TRBV7-2 and TRBJ1-5): GAGVSQSPSNKVTEKGKDVELRCDPISGHTALYWYRQSLGQGLEFLIYFQGNSAPDKSGLPSDRFSAERTGGSVSTLTIQRTQQEDSAVYLCASRSRQGGQPQHFGDGTRLSIL.

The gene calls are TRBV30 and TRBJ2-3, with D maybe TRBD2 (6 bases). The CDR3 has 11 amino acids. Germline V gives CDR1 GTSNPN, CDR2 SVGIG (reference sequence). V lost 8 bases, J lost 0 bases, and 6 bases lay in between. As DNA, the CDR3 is TGTGCCGGGGGGAGCACAGATACGCAGTATTTT. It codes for CAGGSTDTQYF.

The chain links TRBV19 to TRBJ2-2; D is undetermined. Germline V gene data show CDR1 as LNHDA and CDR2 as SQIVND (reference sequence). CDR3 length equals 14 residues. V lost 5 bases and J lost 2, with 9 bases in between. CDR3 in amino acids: CASSLAGNTGELFF. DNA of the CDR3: TGTGCCAGTAGTCTTGCAGGAAACACCGGGGAGCTGTTTTTT.

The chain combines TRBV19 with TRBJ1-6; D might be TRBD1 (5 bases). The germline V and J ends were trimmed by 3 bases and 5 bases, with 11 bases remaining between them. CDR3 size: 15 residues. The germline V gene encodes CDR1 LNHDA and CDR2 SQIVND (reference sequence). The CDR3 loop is CASSIVQGNNSPLHF. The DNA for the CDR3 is TGTGCCAGTAGTATTGTGCAGGGAAATAATTCACCCCTCCACTTT. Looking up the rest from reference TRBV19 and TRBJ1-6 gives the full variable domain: DGGITQSPKYLFRKEGQNVTLSCEQNLNHDAMYWYRQDPGQGLRLIYYSQIVNDFQKGDIAEGYSVSREKKESFPLTVTSAQKNPTAFYLCASSIVQGNNSPLHFGNGTRLTVT.